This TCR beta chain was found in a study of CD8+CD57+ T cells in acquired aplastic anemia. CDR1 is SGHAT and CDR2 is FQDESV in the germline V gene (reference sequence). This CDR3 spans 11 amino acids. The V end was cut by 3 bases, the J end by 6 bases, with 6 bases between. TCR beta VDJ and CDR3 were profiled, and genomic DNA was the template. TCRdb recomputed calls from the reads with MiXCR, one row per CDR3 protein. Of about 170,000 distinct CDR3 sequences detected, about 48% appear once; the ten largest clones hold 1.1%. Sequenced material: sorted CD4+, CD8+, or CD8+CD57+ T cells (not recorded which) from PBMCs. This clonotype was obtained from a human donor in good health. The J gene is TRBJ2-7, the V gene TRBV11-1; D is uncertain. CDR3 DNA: TGTGCCAGCAGCTTTGGGCTCGAGCAGTACTTC. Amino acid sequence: CASSFGLEQYF.